The rows below give T cell receptor beta chains drawn from one sample of a study of CD8 T cells in Susac syndrome. TCRdb used MiXCR to reprocess the immunoSEQ multiplex PCR reads, holding one entry per CDR3 protein. The repertoire holds about 180,000 distinct CDR3 sequences, with approximately 96% as singletons. The source material was CD8+ T cells from PBMCs. The origin of the receptors is a human donor with multiple sclerosis. Each CDR3 is given with its conserved first and last residue.

V gene	J gene	CDR3 protein
TRBV29-1	TRBJ2-7	CSVVTGTDSYEQYF
TRBV27	TRBJ2-3	CASSPLGVDTQYF
TRBV6-6	TRBJ1-2	CASTKGGGYGYTF
TRBV15	TRBJ2-7	CATSREASDYEQYF
TRBV2	TRBJ2-7	CASSLTGQPSF
TRBV21-1	TRBJ1-1	CANPRGAKAFF
TRBV9	TRBJ2-2	CASRTGQSGELFF
TRBV14	TRBJ1-1	CASSQDLRRVNTEAFF
TRBV5-1	TRBJ2-1	CASSLVQGTTYNEQFF
TRBV20-1	TRBJ2-5	CSARDWRMETQYF
TRBV27	TRBJ2-7	CASSSDWSSYEQYF
TRBV7-6	TRBJ2-1	CASSHPGVAGVNEQFF
TRBV30	TRBJ1-5	CAWSDGSNQPQHF
TRBV25-1	TRBJ1-1	CASRTGANTEAFF
TRBV9	TRBJ1-4	CASCPGQGVHEKLFF
TRBV3-1	TRBJ2-7	CASSQEEGPDSPYEQYF
TRBV29-1	TRBJ2-3	CSVEFVAGVTDTQYF
TRBV7-8	TRBJ1-6	CASSLTQGANSPLHF
TRBV12-3/TRBV12-4	TRBJ1-6	CASSLFRGNSPLHF
TRBV5-4	TRBJ2-7	CASSLGLAGPLSGEQYF
TRBV19	TRBJ2-3	CASSAGSATDTQYF
TRBV28	TRBJ2-1	CASSPLDSYNEQFF
TRBV14	TRBJ2-2	CASSQSLVGELFF
TRBV29-1	TRBJ2-1	CSVEGQGDYNEQFF
TRBV6-1	TRBJ1-1	CASSVLAGHGAFF
TRBV15	TRBJ1-1	CATSRPGRGLPEAFF
TRBV29-1	TRBJ2-1	CSVGGASGSDEQFF
TRBV2	TRBJ2-7	CASREGQGGSYEQYF
TRBV4-1	TRBJ2-7	CASSQASHVSEQYF
TRBV27	TRBJ1-5	CASSLSGTRNQPQHF